The clone carrying this T cell receptor beta chain was recorded once. This sample stems from a study of T cell changes during pregnancy in multiple sclerosis. The data were produced by immunoSEQ multiplex PCR, yet TCRdb's version contains in-frame clones alone and is incomplete. The sample shows roughly 38,000 clones, 80% to 95% of them seen only once. CDR1 and CDR2 (germline): SGHRS, YFSETQ. V was pared by 2 bases and J by 6 bases, with 11 bases of the junction left unmatched. This CDR3 has 15 amino acids. The rearrangement links TRBV5-1 to TRBJ2-7, with 7 bases matching TRBD2. This TCR was recovered from a female donor with multiple sclerosis, enrolled in a pregnancy study. Sequences were derived from CD8+ T cells from peripheral blood mononuclear cells, sampled before pregnancy. CDR3: CASSFREAPYAEQYF. As DNA, the CDR3 is TGCGCCAGCAGCTTCCGGGAGGCGCCATACGCCGAGCAGTACTTC.